Below are 25 T cell receptor beta chains sequenced from a single sample in a study of type 1 regulatory T cells. General study points: Tr1 cells had a more restricted TCR repertoire than non-Tr1 cells.

The antigens for these receptors are not known. TCRdb reprocessed the reads via MiXCR and lists one record per CDR3 protein. This sample has more than 4,000 distinct CDR3 sequences, with roughly a quarter found just once. Specimen: cultured type 1 regulatory T (Tr1) cells, either the whole culture or a sorted fraction (not recorded which). Receptor source: a human donor in good health.

This clonotype came up a few times. V gene TRBV7-2 combines with J gene TRBJ2-5; no firm D call. Trimming pared 5 bases from V and 1 base from J, leaving 5 bases between. The CDR3 consists of 12 residues. CDR1 SGHTA and CDR2 FQGNSA come from the germline V gene. The DNA of the CDR3 is TGTGCCAGCAGCCAGTTCCAAGAGACCCAGTACTTC. Encoded protein: CASSQFQETQYF. Full variable domain (remainder filled in from reference TRBV7-2 and TRBJ2-5): GAGVSQSPSNKVTEKGKDVELRCDPISGHTALYWYRQSLGQGLEFLIYFQGNSAPDKSGLPSDRFSAERTGGSVSTLTIQRTQQEDSAVYLCASSQFQETQYFGPGTRLLVL.

This clonotype was detected many times. The V call is TRBV12-3 or TRBV12-4, the J call TRBJ2-3; TRBD2 matches at 11 bases. The CDR3 is 17 residues long. Unmatched junction bases numbered 9, after V lost 3 bases and J lost 4 bases. The CDR3 DNA follows: TGTGCCAGCAGTTTCCCGGCACTAGCGGGGGTGTCAGATACGCAGTATTTT. Protein: CASSFPALAGVSDTQYF.

V and J are TRBV2 and TRBJ1-5, with 11 bases that match TRBD1. CDR3 length equals 17 residues. The ends lost 0 bases at V and 3 bases at J; junction bases unmatched: 4. In germline, CDR1 is SNHLY, CDR2 FYNNEI. The CDR3 DNA reads TGTGCCAGCAGTGAAGCAGGGGGACAGGGGGTCAATCAGCCCCAGCATTTT. It translates to CASSEAGGQGVNQPQHF.

To note about this clonotype: One end of the junction does not line up with germline, which may come from a read error. V gene TRBV6-1 combines with J gene TRBJ2-2; D tentatively fits TRBD1 or TRBD2 (5 bases each). The CDR3 covers 13 residues. CDR1 is MNHNS and CDR2 is SASEGT in the germline V gene. Here the CDR3 reads CASSRQNTGKLFF. As DNA, the CDR3 is TGTGCCAGCAGTAGACAGAACACCGGGAAGCTGTTTTTT.

In this sample, this clonotype turned up once. This may arise from a read error, as a much more abundant clone is one base away. The rearrangement links TRBV6-5 to TRBJ2-7, with 10 bases matching TRBD2. The CDR3 length is 15 residues. In germline, CDR1 is MNHEY, CDR2 SVGAGI. The junction had 9 bases not matched to a gene; V was cut back by 8 bases and J by 2 bases. This chain's CDR3 is CASGLTSGHPYEQYF. In DNA, the CDR3 is TGTGCCAGCGGGTTGACTAGCGGGCACCCCTACGAGCAGTACTTC.

The J gene is TRBJ1-6, the V gene TRBV12-3 or TRBV12-4; D not resolved. With 7 bases removed from V and 8 bases from J, the gap between germline ends came to 18 bases. This CDR3 is built from 15 residues. CDR3 sequence (DNA): TGTGCCAGCACCCTCTCGGGAGCGGCGTATTCACCCCTCCACTTT. Its protein is CASTLSGAAYSPLHF.

V and J are TRBV18 and TRBJ1-1; D unclear. Deletions cut 3 bases from V and 6 bases from J, with 17 bases between. Germline lookup yields CDR1 KGHSH and CDR2 LQKENI. The CDR3 totals 15 residues. The CDR3 loop is CASSPSGPPPAEAFF. In nucleotides, the CDR3 is TGTGCCAGCTCACCGAGCGGACCCCCTCCGGCTGAAGCTTTCTTT. The variable domain in full, completed from reference TRBV18 and TRBJ1-1, reads NAGVMQNPRHLVRRRGQEARLRCSPMKGHSHVYWYRQLPEEGLKFMVYLQKENIIDESGMPKERFSAEFPKEGPSILRIQQVVRGDSAAYFCASSPSGPPPAEAFFGQGTRLTVV.

This clonotype was detected only a few times. This chain links TRBV18 with TRBJ2-1, with D perhaps given as TRBD1 or TRBD2 (6 bases each). Germline loops: CDR1 KGHSH, CDR2 LQKENI. The CDR3 contains 17 residues. Deletions cut 1 base from V and 0 bases from J, with 13 bases between. This CDR3 is CASSPRRGASSYNEQFF. In DNA form, the CDR3 reads TGTGCCAGCTCACCACGGAGGGGGGCCAGCTCCTACAATGAGCAGTTCTTC. Variable domain in full (rest from reference TRBV18 and TRBJ2-1): NAGVMQNPRHLVRRRGQEARLRCSPMKGHSHVYWYRQLPEEGLKFMVYLQKENIIDESGMPKERFSAEFPKEGPSILRIQQVVRGDSAAYFCASSPRRGASSYNEQFFGPGTRLTVL.

In its sample, this clonotype ranks as medium-sized. This sequence joins TRBV6-6 and TRBJ2-2, with D tentatively TRBD2 (6 bases). The V end was cut by 6 bases, the J end by 2 bases, with 10 bases between. Germline CDR1 MNHNY, CDR2 SVGAGI (reference sequence). This CDR3 has 14 residues. CDR3 sequence: CASRRDLNTGELFF. CDR3 DNA sequence: TGTGCCAGCAGGAGGGACTTAAACACCGGGGAGCTGTTTTTT.

This rearrangement joins TRBV7-8 to TRBJ1-1; D gene unclear. The CDR3 is 13 amino acids. V lost 3 bases to trimming and J lost 2 bases, with 7 bases between them. Germline assignment: CDR1 SGHVS and CDR2 FQNEAQ. As DNA, the CDR3 is TGTGCCAGCAGCTTTTACCCTAACACTGAAGCTTTCTTT. Its translation: CASSFYPNTEAFF. Variable domain in full (rest from reference TRBV7-8 and TRBJ1-1): GAGVSQSPRYKVAKRGQDVALRCDPISGHVSLFWYQQALGQGPEFLTYFQNEAQLDKSGLPSDRFFAERPEGSVSTLKIQRTQQEDSAVYLCASSFYPNTEAFFGQGTRLTVV.

The chain has TRBV20-1 and TRBJ1-2, with D uncertain. Trimming removed 0 bases at V and 5 bases at J, with 16 bases between. CDR1 is DFQATT and CDR2 is SNEGSKA in the germline V gene (reference sequence). The CDR3 runs to 15 residues. Here the CDR3 reads CSARDNRGGRYGYTF. The CDR3 region has the DNA TGCAGTGCTAGAGATAATCGCGGCGGAAGATATGGCTACACCTTC.

This clonotype was seen repeatedly, ten times or more. The chain is built from TRBV6-2 or TRBV6-3 and TRBJ1-1, with a weak D call TRBD1 (6 bases). Per the germline V gene, CDR1 is MNHEY and CDR2 is SVGEGT. V dropped 4 bases and J dropped 5 bases, with 14 bases sitting between them. The length of the CDR3 is 14 residues. As DNA, the CDR3 is TGTGCCAGCAGTTTGCGCAGGGGTAGGACTGAAGCTTTCTTT. Encoded protein: CASSLRRGRTEAFF.

By its share, this clonotype is medium-sized (0.01 to 0.1%). The chain recombines TRBV6-1 with TRBJ1-1, with D unclear. Per the germline V gene, CDR1 is MNHNS and CDR2 is SASEGT. V lost 0 bases, J lost 1 base, and 6 bases lay in between. CDR3 length equals 14 residues. The CDR3 coding sequence is TGTGCCAGCAGTGAAGCGTTGGCGAACACTGAAGCTTTCTTT. Translated: CASSEALANTEAFF.

By its share, this clonotype is large (0.1 to 1%). This rearrangement joins TRBV6-5 to TRBJ2-1; 13 nucleotides line up with TRBD2. The V and J ends lost 5 bases and 7 bases, in that order; junction bases with no gene match: 11. Germline values: CDR1 MNHEY, CDR2 SVGAGI. CDR3 size: 17 residues. In nucleotides, the CDR3 is TGTGCCAGCAGTAACCGACTAGCGGGGGGCGTAGGAAATGAGCAGTTCTTC. Translated, it gives CASSNRLAGGVGNEQFF.

This clonotype was recorded many times. The rearrangement links TRBV12-3 or TRBV12-4 to TRBJ2-2; D might be TRBD1 (5 bases). V shed 3 bases and J shed 6 bases, with 14 bases lying between them. The CDR3 has 15 residues. CDR3 in DNA: TGTGCCAGCAGTTTTTTGGCGGCAGGGCCCGGGGAGCTGTTTTTT. Its translation is CASSFLAAGPGELFF.

This clonotype was counted at least ten times. The CDR3 sequence: CATSGQGLDYGYTF. CDR3 nucleotide sequence: TGTGCCACCTCGGGACAGGGGCTGGACTATGGCTACACCTTC. The chain joins TRBV24-1 to TRBJ1-2, with 10 bases lining up with TRBD1. Trimming took 9 bases from V and 3 from J; bases not matched to a gene: 6. CDR3 length: 14 residues. Germline loops: CDR1 KGHDR, CDR2 SFDVKD.

This chain joins TRBV5-1 and TRBJ1-1; 10 nucleotides align to TRBD1. V was clipped by 7 bases and J by 8 bases; unmatched bases: 17. From germline, CDR1 is SGHRS and CDR2 YFSETQ. The CDR3 spans 16 residues. This chain's CDR3 is CASHHLGDRGGKEAFF. Written as DNA, the CDR3 is TGCGCCAGCCATCACCTCGGGGACAGGGGCGGGAAGGAAGCTTTCTTT.

As concerns this clonotype: A far larger clone differs by one base, so this is likely a read error. The chain is built from TRBV12-3 or TRBV12-4 and TRBJ2-5; possibly TRBD1 for D (5 bases). The CDR3 length is 16 residues. V lost 5 bases to trimming and J lost 1 base, with 17 bases between them. CDR3 protein: CASSEAPRGPQETQYF. The CDR3 nucleotides are TGTGCCAGCAGTGAAGCCCCAAGGGGCCCCCAAGAGACCCAGTACTTC.

CDR3 residues: CASSSLGAEQYF. The CDR3, as DNA: TGTGCCAGCAGTAGTTTAGGTGCCGAGCAGTACTTC. V usage is TRBV12-3 or TRBV12-4 and J usage is TRBJ2-7; no clear D. The CDR3 is made up of 12 amino acids. Trimming removed 5 bases from V and 6 bases from J, with 11 bases in between.

By share of the sample, this clonotype is medium-sized (0.01 to 0.1%). The conserved phenylalanine or tryptophan normally closing the CDR3 is absent here, so this likely arose from a read error. The DNA is left out, because the CDR3 cannot be placed on it with certainty; the CDR3 is given as TCRdb lists it. This chain links TRBV7-9 with TRBJ2-1. Inclusive of both ends, the CDR3 amounts to 11 amino acids. Germline CDR1 and CDR2: SEHNR and FQNEAQ (reference sequence). The CDR3 loop reads CASSLVREVVI.

The V gene is TRBV18, the J gene TRBJ1-2, with D possibly TRBD1 on 6 matching bases. Trimming stripped 2 bases from V and 5 bases from J, with 12 bases between. This CDR3 comprises 14 residues. Germline V gene sequence: CDR1 KGHSH, CDR2 LQKENI. CDR3 DNA: TGTGCCAGCTCACCAGGGCGGCAGGGGTATGGCTACACCTTC. It yields the protein CASSPGRQGYGYTF.

In this sample, this clonotype is large. The chain has TRBV6-1 and TRBJ1-1, with D possibly TRBD1 on 5 matching bases. With 6 bases removed from V and 8 bases from J, the gap between germline ends came to 16 bases. Germline CDR1 MNHNS, CDR2 SASEGT. The CDR3 is 13 residues long. CDR3 loop: CASRITGTAEAFF. The CDR3 nucleotides read TGTGCCAGCAGGATTACCGGGACGGCCGAAGCTTTCTTT.

This clonotype has at least ten counts. The DNA of the CDR3 is TGTGCCAGCAGTTTTGGAGGTTTTGGCTATGGCTACACCTTC. This encodes CASSFGGFGYGYTF. The V and J genes are TRBV12-3 or TRBV12-4 and TRBJ1-2; D is ambiguous. The CDR3 has 14 residues. V lost 3 bases, J lost 4 bases, and 12 bases lay in between.

V gene TRBV18 combines with J gene TRBJ2-7, with D maybe TRBD1 (6 bases). Germline CDR1 reads KGHSH; CDR2 reads LQKENI. This CDR3 is 16 amino acids long. V lost 1 base, J lost 0 bases, and 13 bases lay in between. The CDR3 region has the DNA TGTGCCAGCTCACCACAAACCGGGACAATCTCCTACGAGCAGTACTTC. Translated: CASSPQTGTISYEQYF.

This clonotype was observed a handful of times. The chain is built from TRBV6-1 and TRBJ1-2; 11 bases agree with TRBD1. Germline V gene data show CDR1 as MNHNS and CDR2 as SASEGT. CDR3 length equals 15 residues. V lost 4 bases, J lost 3 bases, and 4 bases stayed unmatched. The CDR3 spells CASSAGTGGYYGYTF. DNA of the CDR3: TGTGCCAGCAGTGCCGGGACAGGGGGTTACTATGGCTACACCTTC.